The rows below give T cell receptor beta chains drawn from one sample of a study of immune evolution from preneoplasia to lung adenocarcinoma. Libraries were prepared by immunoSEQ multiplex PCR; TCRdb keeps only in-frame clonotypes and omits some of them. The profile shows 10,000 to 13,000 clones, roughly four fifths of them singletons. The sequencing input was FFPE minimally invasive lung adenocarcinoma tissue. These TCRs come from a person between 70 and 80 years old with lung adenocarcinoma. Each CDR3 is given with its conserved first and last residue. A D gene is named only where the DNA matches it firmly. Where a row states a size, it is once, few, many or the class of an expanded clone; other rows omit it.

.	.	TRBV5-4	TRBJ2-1	CASTEGASNEQFF	TGTGCCAGCACCGAGGGAGCTAGCAATGAACAGTTCTTC
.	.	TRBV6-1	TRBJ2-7	CASSVTSVGEQYF	TGTGCCAGCAGTGTCACCAGTGTCGGCGAGCAGTACTTC
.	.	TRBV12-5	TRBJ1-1	CASGLWQVADTEAFF	TGTGCTAGTGGTTTGTGGCAGGTAGCTGACACTGAAGCTTTCTTT
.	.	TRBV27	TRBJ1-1	CASSPPPDQGTEAFF	TGTGCCAGCAGTCCCCCACCGGACCAAGGGACTGAAGCTTTCTTT
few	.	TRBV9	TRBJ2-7	CASSPTRTHSYEQYF	TGTGCCAGCAGCCCTACGCGAACTCACTCCTACGAGCAGTACTTC
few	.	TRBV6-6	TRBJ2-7	CATQDRQDEQYF	TGTGCCACCCAGGACAGACAGGACGAGCAGTACTTC
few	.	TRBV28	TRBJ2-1	CASGIGGPYNEQFF	TGTGCCAGCGGGATCGGAGGCCCCTACAATGAGCAGTTCTTC
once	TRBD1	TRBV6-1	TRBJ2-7	CASSDLTGGGYEQYF	TGTGCCAGCAGCGACCTGACAGGGGGCGGATACGAGCAGTACTTC
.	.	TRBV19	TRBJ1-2	CASSIKRRGRDYGYTF	TGTGCCAGTAGTATAAAAAGGAGGGGACGGGACTATGGCTACACCTTC
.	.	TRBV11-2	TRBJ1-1	CASSPRGLRAFF	TGTGCCAGCAGCCCCCGCGGGTTGCGAGCTTTCTTT
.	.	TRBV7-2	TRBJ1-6	CASSLTVGGTLHF	TGTGCCAGCAGCTTGACAGTGGGTGGGACCCTCCACTTT
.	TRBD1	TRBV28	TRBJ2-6	CASSQQTGTGANVLTF	TGTGCCAGCAGCCAGCAGACAGGGACTGGGGCCAACGTCCTGACTTTC
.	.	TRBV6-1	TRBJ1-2	CASSATSEGYTF	TGTGCCAGCAGTGCGACGTCCGAGGGCTACACCTTC
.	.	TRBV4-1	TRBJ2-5	CASSQEEGATQYF	TGCGCCAGCAGCCAAGAGGAAGGGGCGACCCAGTACTTC
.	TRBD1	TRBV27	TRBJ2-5	CASRRQGWQETQYF	TGTGCCAGCAGGCGACAGGGTTGGCAAGAGACCCAGTACTTC
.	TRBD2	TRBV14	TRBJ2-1	CASSQLRGGGNEQFF	TGTGCCAGCAGCCAACTTCGGGGGGGAGGAAATGAGCAGTTCTTC
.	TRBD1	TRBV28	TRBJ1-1	CASRGEGQGDWNTEAFF	TGTGCCAGCAGGGGGGAAGGACAGGGGGATTGGAACACTGAAGCTTTCTTT
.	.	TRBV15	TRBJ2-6	CATRLSGANVLTF	TGTGCCACCAGATTATCTGGGGCCAACGTCCTGACTTTC
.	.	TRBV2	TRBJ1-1	CASKEQSMNTEAFF	TGTGCCAGCAAGGAGCAATCGATGAACACTGAAGCTTTCTTT
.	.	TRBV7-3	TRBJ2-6	CASSGRASGANVLTF	TGTGCCAGCAGCGGCAGGGCCTCTGGGGCCAACGTCCTGACTTTC
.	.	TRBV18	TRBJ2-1	CASSPPSATYNEQFF	TGTGCCAGCTCACCGCCTAGCGCTACCTACAATGAGCAGTTCTTC
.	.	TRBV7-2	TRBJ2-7	CASSLSANREQYF	TGTGCCAGCAGCTTATCCGCTAACCGCGAGCAGTACTTC
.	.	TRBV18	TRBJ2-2	CASSPNTGELFF	TGTGCCAGCTCACCGAACACCGGGGAGCTGTTTTTT
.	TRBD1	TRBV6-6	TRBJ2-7	CASTRDREYEQYF	TGTGCCAGCACCAGGGACAGAGAATACGAGCAGTACTTC
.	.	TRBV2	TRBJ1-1	CASSESDLAFF	TGTGCCAGCAGTGAATCCGATCTGGCTTTCTTT
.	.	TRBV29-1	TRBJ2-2	CSALPQGGNTGELFF	TGCAGCGCTCTTCCTCAGGGTGGGAACACCGGGGAGCTGTTTTTT
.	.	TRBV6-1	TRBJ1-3	CASSEAGLSIYF	TGTGCCAGCAGTGAAGCCGGACTTTCCATATATTTT
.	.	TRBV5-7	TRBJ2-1	CASSTYNEQFF	TGTGCCAGCAGCACTTACAATGAGCAGTTCTTC
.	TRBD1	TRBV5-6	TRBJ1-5	CASSSGTGGGQPQHF	TGTGCCAGCAGCAGCGGGACAGGGGGGGGTCAGCCCCAGCATTTT
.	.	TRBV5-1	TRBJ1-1	CASRDEGVTPEAFF	TGCGCCAGCAGAGACGAGGGAGTCACGCCTGAAGCTTTCTTT
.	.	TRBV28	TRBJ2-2	CASLRDQNTGELFF	TGTGCCAGCCTTCGGGACCAGAACACCGGGGAGCTGTTTTTT
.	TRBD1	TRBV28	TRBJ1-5	CASRGGEGNQPQHF	TGTGCCAGCAGAGGGGGCGAGGGCAATCAGCCCCAGCATTTT
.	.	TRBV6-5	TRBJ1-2	CASKPPQGGYTF	TGTGCCAGCAAACCACCCCAGGGTGGCTACACCTTC
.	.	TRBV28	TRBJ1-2	CASWTGVLGGYTF	TGTGCCAGCTGGACGGGGGTCTTGGGAGGCTACACCTTC
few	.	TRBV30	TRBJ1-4	CAWSKQLDEKLFF	TGTGCCTGGAGTAAACAGCTAGATGAAAAACTGTTTTTT
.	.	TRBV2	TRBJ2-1	CASSATEGEQFF	TGTGCCAGCAGTGCTACGGAGGGCGAGCAGTTCTTC
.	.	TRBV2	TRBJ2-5	CASSGDRRETQYF	TGTGCCAGCAGCGGCGACAGACGGGAGACCCAGTACTTC
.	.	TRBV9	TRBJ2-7	CASSPLGSPYEQYF	TGTGCCAGCAGCCCCCTAGGATCCCCCTACGAGCAGTACTTC
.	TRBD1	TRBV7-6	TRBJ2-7	CASSFSDRTTYEQYF	TGTGCCAGCAGCTTTTCGGACAGGACGACCTACGAGCAGTACTTC
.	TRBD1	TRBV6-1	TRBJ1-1	CASSAKGAVAEAFF	TGTGCCAGCAGTGCTAAGGGGGCGGTTGCTGAAGCTTTCTTT
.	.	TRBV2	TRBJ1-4	CASDGSNEKLFF	TGTGCCAGTGACGGGTCGAATGAAAAACTGTTTTTT
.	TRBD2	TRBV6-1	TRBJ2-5	CASVAGLQETQYF	TGTGCCAGCGTAGCGGGCTTACAAGAGACCCAGTACTTC